Sequencing of this TCR beta chain was carried out in a study of OX40 agonist ivuxolimab in advanced cancers. Study-wide context: Patients were dosed with the agonistic anti-OX40 (CD134) antibody ivuxolimab. At 0.01 to 10 mg/kg, ivuxolimab was administered intravenously to patients every 2 weeks. Three patients got partial responses; one had hepatocellular carcinoma and two had cutaneous melanoma. The study, taken as a whole, reports: No determination was made of the antigen specificity of the expanded peripheral T cells.

This clone came up once. Its antigen is still unknown. TCRdb's copy holds only in-frame clones and misses some; the assay was immunoSEQ multiplex PCR. The sample has 13,000 to 15,000 clones, more than 75% seen once. The CDR3 runs 14 residues. Germline V gives CDR1 SGHTA, CDR2 FQGTGA. The V and J ends lost 5 bases and 3 bases respectively, with 13 bases between them. The chain links TRBV7-3 to TRBJ1-2, with D possibly being TRBD1 (5 bases). Sequencing was performed on CD4+ or CD8+ T cells sorted from blood, taken in a trial of the OX40 agonist ivuxolimab. The sequence came from an adult with an advanced solid tumor such as melanoma, head and neck, liver or kidney cancer. The CDR3 protein is CASSPEKGDYGYTF. The CDR3 nucleotides read TGTGCCAGCAGCCCCGAGAAAGGGGACTATGGCTACACCTTC.